These 26 T cell receptor beta chains came from one sample sequenced in a study of blood T cell repertoires in COVID-19. Profiling relied on immunoSEQ multiplex PCR, and the TCRdb table lists in-frame clones only, not all of them. This sample has roughly 150,000 clones, with 75% to 85% found just once. Material: peripheral blood. These receptor sequences come from a man in his 60s with acute or convalescent COVID-19.

The chain joins TRBV27 to TRBJ1-2; perhaps TRBD1 as D (6 bases). V lost 4 bases and J lost 4, with 10 bases in between. The CDR3 sequence is 13 residues long. Per the germline V gene, CDR1 is MNHEY and CDR2 is SMNVEV (reference sequence). The CDR3 protein is CASSSDRFYGYTF. The CDR3 DNA reads TGTGCCAGCAGTTCGGACAGATTCTATGGCTACACCTTC.

The chain has TRBV6-5 and TRBJ1-4; 7 nucleotides align to TRBD1. The germline V gene has CDR1 MNHEY and CDR2 SVGAGI. J gave up 3 bases and V 6 bases, and 7 bases lay outside the gene matches. CDR3 size: 15 residues. Here the CDR3 DNA reads TGTGCCAGCAGGGATCCTGGACAGGCTAATGAAAAACTGTTTTTT. Its protein product is CASRDPGQANEKLFF.

The chain links TRBV9 to TRBJ2-7; TRBD2 matches 13 bases. Germline V CDR1 and CDR2: SGDLS, YYNGEE. This CDR3 is built from 16 residues. V was clipped by 5 bases and J by 7 bases; unmatched bases: 12. The CDR3 coding sequence is TGTGCCAGCAGTTCTGGACTAGCGGGAGTTCGTGGGGAGCAGTACTTC. It specifies CASSSGLAGVRGEQYF. The whole variable domain, remainder taken from reference TRBV9 and TRBJ2-7, is DSGVTQTPKHLITATGQRVTLRCSPRSGDLSVYWYQQSLDQGLQFLIQYYNGEERAKGNILERFSAQQFPDLHSELNLSSLELGDSALYFCASSSGLAGVRGEQYFGPGTRLTVT.

V is TRBV4-3 and J is TRBJ1-3; 10 positions match TRBD1. CDR1 is LGHNA and CDR2 is YSLEER in the germline V gene. Trimming cost V 4 bases and J 7 bases; bases outside gene matches: 1. There are 13 residues in the CDR3. The CDR3 DNA follows: TGCGCCAGCAGCCTGGACAGGGGGAACACCATATATTTT. Amino acid sequence: CASSLDRGNTIYF.

The J gene is TRBJ1-1, the V gene TRBV2; TRBD1 agrees at 9 bases. The CDR3 contains 17 residues. CDR1 and CDR2 (germline): SNHLY, FYNNEI. J was trimmed by 3 bases and V by 6 bases; bases with no gene match: 14. CDR3 DNA: TGTGCCAGCAGGGGGGGGACAGGGATATTTACGGACACTGAAGCTTTCTTT. Translating gives CASRGGTGIFTDTEAFF.

The DNA of the CDR3 is TGTGCCAGAAGCTCCGCGGGGCCAGGGGGCTGTTTAGACTATGGCTACACCTTC. Translation gives CARSSAGPGGCLDYGYTF. This chain links TRBV5-3 with TRBJ1-2, with 8 bases matching TRBD1. TRBV5-3 is annotated as an ORF whose role is uncertain. This CDR3 spans 18 amino acids. V shed 3 bases, J shed 3 bases, and the junction held 16 bases outside the gene matches.

The chain uses TRBV7-2 and TRBJ2-3; 8 nucleotides line up with TRBD2. The J segment lost 0 bases and the V segment lost 3 bases, leaving 11 bases of the junction unmatched. The CDR3 is 18 amino acids. The germline gives CDR1 SGHTA, CDR2 FQGNSA. Written as DNA, the CDR3 is TGTGCCAGCAGCTTTTCGCCACTAGCGGTAACTAGCACAGATACGCAGTATTTT. This encodes CASSFSPLAVTSTDTQYF.

The chain recombines TRBV19 with TRBJ2-3, with TRBD1 matching 10 bases. CDR1 and CDR2 (germline): LNHDA, SQIVND (reference sequence). The CDR3 length is 15 residues. V was pared by 6 bases and J by 6 bases, with 9 bases of the junction left unmatched. The CDR3 sequence: CASSSLGQGGDTQYF. DNA for the CDR3: TGTGCCAGTAGCTCCCTCGGACAGGGGGGCGATACGCAGTATTTT.

Notes on this clone: Mismatch with germline at one junction end may stem from a read error. V and J are TRBV10-3 and TRBJ1-6, with D possibly TRBD1 on 5 matching bases. In germline, CDR1 is ENHRY, CDR2 SYGVKD. This CDR3 has 13 residues. CDR3 DNA sequence: TGTGCCATCAGTGAGAGGGGCGGCCAGCCCCTCGCCTTT. Protein product: CAISERGGQPLAF.

This clone was counted at least ten times. The chain has TRBV28 and TRBJ2-7; a possible D gene is TRBD1 (6 bases). Germline CDR1 MDHEN, CDR2 SYDVKM. The CDR3 consists of 15 residues. The V end was cut by 6 bases, the J end by 2 bases, with 17 bases between. For the CDR3, the DNA is TGTGCCAGCAGCCCCAGGGGTATCGTAACCTACGAGCAGTACTTC. It specifies CASSPRGIVTYEQYF.

The rearrangement joins TRBV28 to TRBJ2-7; 10 bases align to TRBD2. V shed 6 bases and J 3 bases; nucleotides not matched to a gene: 11. CDR1 is MDHEN and CDR2 is SYDVKM in the germline V gene. There are 16 residues in the CDR3. For the CDR3, the DNA is TGTGCCAGCAGCGGACTAGCGGCCGGGTGGGGCTACGAGCAGTACTTC. Translated, it gives CASSGLAAGWGYEQYF.

The chain carries TRBV4-1 and TRBJ2-2; TRBD1 matches at 8 bases. Unmatched junction bases numbered 7, after V lost 3 bases and J lost 1 base. Germline V gene sequence: CDR1 MGHRA, CDR2 YSYEKL. CDR3 length equals 17 residues. The CDR3 region has the DNA TGCGCCAGCAGCCAGCAAACAGGGGGGTGGAACACCGGGGAGCTGTTTTTT. It is translated as CASSQQTGGWNTGELFF.

This chain uses TRBV27 with TRBJ2-1, with 7 bases fitting TRBD1. Germline assignment: CDR1 MNHEY and CDR2 SMNVEV (reference sequence). This CDR3 is 16 amino acids long. The V gene end was trimmed by 3 bases and the J gene end by 5 bases; junction bases not matched to a gene: 10. CDR3 in amino acids: CASSFRGQGVNNEQFF. CDR3 DNA sequence: TGTGCCAGCAGTTTTAGGGGGCAGGGTGTTAACAATGAGCAGTTCTTC.

The chain carries TRBV7-9 and TRBJ2-5; 8 nucleotides align to TRBD1. CDR3 length equals 15 residues. Germline V lookup: CDR1 SEHNR, CDR2 FQNEAQ (reference sequence). Germline trimming cut 4 bases from V and 6 bases from J; bases unmatched to any gene: 10. CDR3 protein: CASSWGSGGLKTQYF. The CDR3 region has the DNA TGTGCCAGCAGCTGGGGCTCAGGGGGCCTAAAGACCCAGTACTTC.

The chain carries TRBV2 and TRBJ1-4; D not resolved. The V gene's germline CDR1 is SNHLY and CDR2 FYNNEI. The CDR3 contains 14 residues. V lost 6 bases and J lost 3, with 11 bases in between. CDR3 amino acids: CASSRSGANEKLFF. The CDR3 DNA reads as TGTGCCAGCAGCCGCAGCGGGGCTAATGAAAAACTGTTTTTT. Full variable domain (outside the CDR3, taken from reference TRBV2 and TRBJ1-4): EPEVTQTPSHQVTQMGQEVILRCVPISNHLYFYWYRQILGQKVEFLVSFYNNEISEKSEIFDDQFSVERPDGSNFTLKIRSTKLEDSAMYFCASSRSGANEKLFFGSGTQLSVL.

This chain uses TRBV6-1 with TRBJ1-2, with D hard to call. The length of the CDR3 is 15 residues. Per the germline V gene, CDR1 is MNHNS and CDR2 is SASEGT. Between the trimmed V and J ends, which lost 1 base and 8 bases, there was a span of 17 bases. DNA of the CDR3: TGTGCCAGCAGTGAAGGGAGGAACGCCCCGGGGGGCTACACCTTC. Amino acid sequence: CASSEGRNAPGGYTF.

This clone was found a few times. The genes are TRBV10-3 and TRBJ1-4; D gene ambiguous. The CDR3 totals 13 residues. With 6 bases removed from V and 6 bases from J, the gap between germline ends came to 11 bases. The germline gives CDR1 ENHRY, CDR2 SYGVKD. CDR3 sequence: CAIRRNEDEKLFF. CDR3 nucleotides: TGTGCCATCAGGAGGAATGAGGATGAAAAACTGTTTTTT.

For the CDR3, the DNA is TGTGCCATCAGTGAGGGACTAGCCCCCAATGAGCAGTTCTTC. This codes for CAISEGLAPNEQFF. The gene calls are TRBV10-3 and TRBJ2-1; 8 bases match TRBD2. Losses at the gene ends were 2 bases for V and 6 bases for J; bases not matched to a gene: 3. CDR1 is ENHRY, CDR2 SYGVKD, per germline. The CDR3 runs to 14 residues.

V usage is TRBV5-1 and J usage is TRBJ2-6; D possibly corresponds to TRBD1 (5 bases). The V gene lost 5 bases and the J gene lost 0 bases, with 12 bases spanning the gap. The CDR3 loop spans 16 amino acids. Germline assignment: CDR1 SGHRS and CDR2 YFSETQ. The chain's CDR3 is CASRPPGLSGANVLTF. CDR3 coding DNA: TGCGCCAGCAGACCACCAGGGCTCTCTGGGGCCAACGTCCTGACTTTC.

V and J are TRBV12-5 and TRBJ1-1; no reliable D call. The CDR3 covers 14 residues. Trimming took 7 bases from V and 2 from J, leaving 14 bases between them. Germline V gene lookup returns CDR1 LGHNT and CDR2 FRNRAP. The CDR3 DNA reads as TGTGCTAGTGCCCCGGAGCCAGCAAACACTGAAGCTTTCTTT. This encodes CASAPEPANTEAFF.

The gene calls are TRBV7-2 and TRBJ2-5; maybe TRBD2 (6 bases). Germline V gives CDR1 SGHTA, CDR2 FQGNSA. The V gene lost 0 bases and the J gene lost 4 bases, with 15 bases spanning the gap. The CDR3 has 16 amino acids. CDR3 region: CASSLARTNGGETQYF. Here the CDR3 DNA reads TGTGCCAGCAGCTTAGCGCGGACTAACGGAGGAGAGACCCAGTACTTC.

The V call is TRBV4-3, the J call TRBJ2-2; D uncertain. Trimming removed 1 base from V and 3 bases from J, with 12 bases in between. Germline V lookup: CDR1 LGHNA, CDR2 YSLEER. CDR3 size: 16 residues. In DNA, the CDR3 is TGCGCCAGCAGCCAAGTTACTCCCCCCGACACCGGGGAGCTGTTTTTT. It specifies CASSQVTPPDTGELFF.

The chain has TRBV13 and TRBJ2-7; 11 bases line up with TRBD2. CDR1 PRHDT and CDR2 FYEKMQ come from the germline V gene (reference sequence). V shed 5 bases and J 3 bases; nucleotides not matched to a gene: 15. The CDR3 has 18 amino acids. DNA of the CDR3: TGTGCCAGCAGCAGAACCGACTTCGGGACTAGCGGAAACTACGAGCAGTACTTC. This encodes CASSRTDFGTSGNYEQYF.

As regards this clone: A read error may account for a junction end that differs from germline. The chain recombines TRBV18 with TRBJ2-1; 9 bases are a match to TRBD1. The length of the CDR3 is 14 residues. Germline V gives CDR1 KGHSH, CDR2 LQKENI. The CDR3 DNA reads as TGTGCCAGCTCACCGGACGAAACAGGGGGCAGACGAATCTTC. Translated, it gives CASSPDETGGRRIF. Variable domain in full (rest from reference TRBV18 and TRBJ2-1): NAGVMQNPRHLVRRRGQEARLRCSPMKGHSHVYWYRQLPEEGLKFMVYLQKENIIDESGMPKERFSAEFPKEGPSILRIQQVVRGDSAAYFCASSPDETGGRRIFGPGTRLTVL.

The rearrangement uses TRBV7-2 and TRBJ1-6, with 9 bases identical to TRBD1. The CDR3 contains 15 residues. Germline V lookup: CDR1 SGHTA, CDR2 FQGNSA. Germline trimming cut 1 base from V and 10 bases from J; bases unmatched to any gene: 5. In DNA, the CDR3 is TGTGCCAGCAGCTTAGGGACAGGGACAGGGTCACCCCTCCACTTT. Translated: CASSLGTGTGSPLHF.

This chain connects TRBV28 to TRBJ1-4, with 7 positions matching TRBD1. Losses at the gene ends were 4 bases for V and 11 bases for J; bases not matched to a gene: 4. CDR3 length equals 12 residues. The germline V gene encodes CDR1 MDHEN and CDR2 SYDVKM. In nucleotides, the CDR3 is TGTGCCAGCAGTTCCCCAGGGGGTAAACTGTTTTTT. Translated: CASSSPGGKLFF. The complete variable domain, with remaining parts taken from reference TRBV28 and TRBJ1-4, reads DVKVTQSSRYLVKRTGEKVFLECVQDMDHENMFWYRQDPGLGLRLIYFSYDVKMKEKGDIPEGYSVSREKKERFSLILESASTNQTSMYLCASSSPGGKLFFGSGTQLSVL.